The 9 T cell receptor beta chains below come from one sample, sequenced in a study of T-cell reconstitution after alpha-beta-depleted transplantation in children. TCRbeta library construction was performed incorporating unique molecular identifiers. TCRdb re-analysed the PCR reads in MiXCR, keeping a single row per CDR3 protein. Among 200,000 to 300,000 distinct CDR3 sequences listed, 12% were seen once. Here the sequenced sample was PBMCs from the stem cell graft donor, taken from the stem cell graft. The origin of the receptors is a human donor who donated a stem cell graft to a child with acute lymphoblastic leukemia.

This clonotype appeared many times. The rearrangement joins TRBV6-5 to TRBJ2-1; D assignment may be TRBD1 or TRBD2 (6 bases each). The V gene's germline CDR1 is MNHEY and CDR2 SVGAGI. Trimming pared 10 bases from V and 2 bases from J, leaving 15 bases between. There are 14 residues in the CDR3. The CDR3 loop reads CATERGAAYNEQFF. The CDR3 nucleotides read TGTGCCACCGAGAGGGGGGCCGCCTACAATGAGCAGTTCTTC.

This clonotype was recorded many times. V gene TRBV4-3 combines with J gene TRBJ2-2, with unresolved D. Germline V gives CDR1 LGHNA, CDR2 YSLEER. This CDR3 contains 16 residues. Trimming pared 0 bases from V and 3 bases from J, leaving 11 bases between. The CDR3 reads CASSQEETVYTGELFF. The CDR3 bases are TGCGCCAGCAGCCAAGAGGAAACGGTATACACCGGGGAGCTGTTTTTT.

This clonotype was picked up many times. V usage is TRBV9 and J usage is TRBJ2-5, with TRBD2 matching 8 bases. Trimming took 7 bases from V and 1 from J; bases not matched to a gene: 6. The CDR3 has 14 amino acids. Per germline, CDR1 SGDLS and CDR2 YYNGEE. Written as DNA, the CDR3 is TGTGCCAGCTCCCGCGGGGGGTTCCAAGAGACCCAGTACTTC. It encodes CASSRGGFQETQYF.

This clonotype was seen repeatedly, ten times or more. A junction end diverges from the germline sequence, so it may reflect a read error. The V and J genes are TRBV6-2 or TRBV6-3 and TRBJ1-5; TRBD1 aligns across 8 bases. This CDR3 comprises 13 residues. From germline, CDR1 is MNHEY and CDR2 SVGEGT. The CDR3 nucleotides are TGTGCCAGCAGTTGGACAGGGAATCAGCCCCAGAATTTT. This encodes CASSWTGNQPQNF.

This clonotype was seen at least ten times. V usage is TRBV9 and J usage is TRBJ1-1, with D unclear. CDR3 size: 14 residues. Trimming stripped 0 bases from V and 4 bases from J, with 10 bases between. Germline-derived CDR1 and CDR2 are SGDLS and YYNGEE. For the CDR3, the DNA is TGTGCCAGCAGCGTAGAGGGTATTCGCACTGAAGCTTTCTTT. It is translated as CASSVEGIRTEAFF.

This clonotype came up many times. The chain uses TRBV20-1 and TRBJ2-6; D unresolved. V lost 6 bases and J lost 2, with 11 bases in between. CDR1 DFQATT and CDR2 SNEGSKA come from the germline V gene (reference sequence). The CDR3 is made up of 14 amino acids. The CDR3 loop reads CSADAPTGANVLTF. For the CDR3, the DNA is TGCAGTGCCGATGCCCCTACTGGGGCCAACGTCCTGACTTTC.

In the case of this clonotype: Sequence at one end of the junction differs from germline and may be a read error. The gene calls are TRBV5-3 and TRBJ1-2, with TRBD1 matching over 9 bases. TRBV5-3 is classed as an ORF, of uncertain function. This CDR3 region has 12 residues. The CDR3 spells CARSLTRDRELF. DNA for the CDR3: TGTGCCAGAAGCTTGACTAGGGACAGGGAACTATTC.

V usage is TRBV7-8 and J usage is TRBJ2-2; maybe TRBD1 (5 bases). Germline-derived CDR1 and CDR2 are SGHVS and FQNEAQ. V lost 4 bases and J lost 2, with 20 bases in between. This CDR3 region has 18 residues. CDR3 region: CASSSRRQTRFNTGELFF. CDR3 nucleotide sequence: TGTGCCAGCAGCTCGCGTCGACAGACACGATTCAACACCGGGGAGCTGTTTTTT.

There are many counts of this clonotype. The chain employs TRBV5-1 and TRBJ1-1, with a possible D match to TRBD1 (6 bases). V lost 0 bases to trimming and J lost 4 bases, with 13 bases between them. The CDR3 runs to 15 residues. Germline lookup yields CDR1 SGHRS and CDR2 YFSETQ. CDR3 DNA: TGCGCCAGCAGCTTGGGTGGGGGGCTGAGCACTGAAGCTTTCTTT. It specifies CASSLGGGLSTEAFF.